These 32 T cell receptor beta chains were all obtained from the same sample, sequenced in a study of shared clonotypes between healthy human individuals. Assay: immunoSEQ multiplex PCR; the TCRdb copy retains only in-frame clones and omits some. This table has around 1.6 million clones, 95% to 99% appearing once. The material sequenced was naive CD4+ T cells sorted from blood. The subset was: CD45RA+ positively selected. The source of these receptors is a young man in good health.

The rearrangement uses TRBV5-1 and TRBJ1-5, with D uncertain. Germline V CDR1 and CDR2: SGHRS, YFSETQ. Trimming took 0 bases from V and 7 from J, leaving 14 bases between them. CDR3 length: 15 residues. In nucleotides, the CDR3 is TGCGCCAGCAGCTTGGCCGATTGGGGTTACCAGCCCCAGCATTTT. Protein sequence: CASSLADWGYQPQHF.

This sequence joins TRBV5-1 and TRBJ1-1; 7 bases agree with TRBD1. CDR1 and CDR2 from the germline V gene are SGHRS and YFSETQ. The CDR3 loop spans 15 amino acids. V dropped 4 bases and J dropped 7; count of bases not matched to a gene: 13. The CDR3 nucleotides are TGCGCCAGCAGCAGGGGGACAGTCCTAGAAAATGAAGCTTTCTTT. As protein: CASSRGTVLENEAFF.

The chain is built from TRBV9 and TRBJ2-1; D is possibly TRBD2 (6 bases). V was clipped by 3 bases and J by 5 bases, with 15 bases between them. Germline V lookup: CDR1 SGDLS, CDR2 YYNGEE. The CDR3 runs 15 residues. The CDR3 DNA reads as TGTGCCAGCAGCGGATCTGGTGCGGGAAACAATGAGCAGTTCTTC. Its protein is CASSGSGAGNNEQFF.

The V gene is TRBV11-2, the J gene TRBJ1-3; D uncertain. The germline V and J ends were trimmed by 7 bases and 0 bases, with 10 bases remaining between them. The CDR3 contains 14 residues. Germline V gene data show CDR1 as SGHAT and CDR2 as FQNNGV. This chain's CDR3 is CASTLVHSGNTIYF. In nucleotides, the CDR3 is TGTGCCAGCACTCTGGTACACTCTGGAAACACCATATATTTT. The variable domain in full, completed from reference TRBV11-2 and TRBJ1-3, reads EAGVAQSPRYKIIEKRQSVAFWCNPISGHATLYWYQQILGQGPKLLIQFQNNGVVDDSQLPKDRFSAERLKGVDSTLKIQPAKLEDSAVYLCASTLVHSGNTIYFGEGSWLTVV.

DNA of the CDR3: TGCGCCAGCATGGTCGAAAACACCGGGGAGCTGTTTTTT. This gives the protein CASMVENTGELFF. This sequence joins TRBV10-2 and TRBJ2-2; no firm D call. The CDR3 extends over 13 amino acids. The V end was cut by 7 bases, the J end by 2 bases, with 8 bases between. The germline gives CDR1 WSHSY, CDR2 SAAADI.

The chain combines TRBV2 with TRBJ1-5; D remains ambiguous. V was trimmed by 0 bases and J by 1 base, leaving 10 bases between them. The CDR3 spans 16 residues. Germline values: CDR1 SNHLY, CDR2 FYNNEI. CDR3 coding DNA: TGTGCCAGCAGTGAAGCCCCGAAATGGAGCAATCAGCCCCAGCATTTT. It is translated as CASSEAPKWSNQPQHF.

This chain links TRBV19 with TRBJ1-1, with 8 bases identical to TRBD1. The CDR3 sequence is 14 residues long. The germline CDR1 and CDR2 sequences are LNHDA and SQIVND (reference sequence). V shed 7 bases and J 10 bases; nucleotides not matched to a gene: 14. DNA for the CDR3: TGTGCCAGTACCGACGGGACAGGATATCCCGCAGCTTTCTTT. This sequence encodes CASTDGTGYPAAFF.

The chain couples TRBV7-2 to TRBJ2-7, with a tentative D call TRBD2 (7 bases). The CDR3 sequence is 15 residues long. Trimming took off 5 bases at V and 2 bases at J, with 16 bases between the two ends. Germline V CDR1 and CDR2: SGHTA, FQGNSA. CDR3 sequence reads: CASSPSGTLAYEQYF. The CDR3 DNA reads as TGTGCCAGCAGCCCCAGCGGGACATTAGCCTACGAGCAGTACTTC.

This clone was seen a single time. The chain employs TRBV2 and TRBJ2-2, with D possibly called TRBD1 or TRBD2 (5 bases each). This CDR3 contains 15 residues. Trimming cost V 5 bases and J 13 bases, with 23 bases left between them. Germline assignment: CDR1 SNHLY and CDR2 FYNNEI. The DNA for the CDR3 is TGTGCCAGCAGTTTTAACCGGGACGGTAGCCTTGGGCTGTTTTTT. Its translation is CASSFNRDGSLGLFF.

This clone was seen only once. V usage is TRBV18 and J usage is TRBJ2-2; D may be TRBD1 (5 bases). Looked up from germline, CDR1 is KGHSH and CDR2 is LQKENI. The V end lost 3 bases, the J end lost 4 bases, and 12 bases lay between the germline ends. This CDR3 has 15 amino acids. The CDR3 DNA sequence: TGTGCCAGCTCACCCTTAACAGGACCCACCGGGGAGCTGTTTTTT. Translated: CASSPLTGPTGELFF.

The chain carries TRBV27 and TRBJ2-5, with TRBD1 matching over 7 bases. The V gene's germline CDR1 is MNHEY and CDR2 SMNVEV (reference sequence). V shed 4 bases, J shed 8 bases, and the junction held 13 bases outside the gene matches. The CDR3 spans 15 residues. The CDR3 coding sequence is TGTGCCAGCAGTTCCTCCCTCAGGGGGTCCCCTACCCAGTACTTC. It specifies CASSSSLRGSPTQYF.

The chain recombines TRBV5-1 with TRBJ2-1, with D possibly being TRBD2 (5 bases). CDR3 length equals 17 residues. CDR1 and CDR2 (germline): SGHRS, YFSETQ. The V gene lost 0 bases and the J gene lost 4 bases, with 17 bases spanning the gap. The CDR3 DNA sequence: TGCGCCAGCAGCTTGGAGCTAGCCCAGAAGAGTTACAATGAGCAGTTCTTC. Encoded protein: CASSLELAQKSYNEQFF.

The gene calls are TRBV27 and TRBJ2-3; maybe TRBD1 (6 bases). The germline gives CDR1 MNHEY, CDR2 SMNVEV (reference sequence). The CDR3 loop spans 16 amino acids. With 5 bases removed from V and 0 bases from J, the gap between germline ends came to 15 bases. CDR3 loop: CASSPKTTGSTDTQYF. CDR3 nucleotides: TGTGCCAGCAGTCCGAAGACGACAGGTAGCACAGATACGCAGTATTTT.

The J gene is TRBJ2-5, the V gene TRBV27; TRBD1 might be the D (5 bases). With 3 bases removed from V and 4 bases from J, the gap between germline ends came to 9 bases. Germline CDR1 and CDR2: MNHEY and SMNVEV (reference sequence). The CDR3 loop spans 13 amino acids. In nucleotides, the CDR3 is TGTGCCAGCAGTTTGCCAGGGTTAGAGACCCAGTACTTC. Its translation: CASSLPGLETQYF.

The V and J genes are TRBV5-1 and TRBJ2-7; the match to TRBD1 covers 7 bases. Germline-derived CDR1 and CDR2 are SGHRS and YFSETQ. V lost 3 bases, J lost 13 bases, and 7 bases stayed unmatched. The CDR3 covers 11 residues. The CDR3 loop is CASSSGQRTYF. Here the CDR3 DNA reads TGCGCCAGCAGCTCGGGACAGAGGACCTACTTC.

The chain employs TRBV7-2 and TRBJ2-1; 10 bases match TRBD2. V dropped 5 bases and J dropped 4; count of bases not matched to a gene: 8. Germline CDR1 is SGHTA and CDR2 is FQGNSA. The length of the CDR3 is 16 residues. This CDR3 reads CASSDRGLALYNEQFF. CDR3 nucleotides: TGTGCCAGCAGCGACCGGGGACTAGCGTTGTACAATGAGCAGTTCTTC.

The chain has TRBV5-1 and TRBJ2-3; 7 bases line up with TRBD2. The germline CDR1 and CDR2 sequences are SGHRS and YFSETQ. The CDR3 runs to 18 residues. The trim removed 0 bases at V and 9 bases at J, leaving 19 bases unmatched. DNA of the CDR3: TGCGCCAGCAGCTTGGGTGTTCTTAGCGGGCCGGGGGAAGAGACGCAGTATTTT. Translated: CASSLGVLSGPGEETQYF. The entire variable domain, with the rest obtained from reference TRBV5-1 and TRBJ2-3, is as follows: KAGVTQTPRYLIKTRGQQVTLSCSPISGHRSVSWYQQTPGQGLQFLFEYFSETQRNKGNFPGRFSGRQFSNSRSEMNVSTLELGDSALYLCASSLGVLSGPGEETQYFGPGTRLTVL.

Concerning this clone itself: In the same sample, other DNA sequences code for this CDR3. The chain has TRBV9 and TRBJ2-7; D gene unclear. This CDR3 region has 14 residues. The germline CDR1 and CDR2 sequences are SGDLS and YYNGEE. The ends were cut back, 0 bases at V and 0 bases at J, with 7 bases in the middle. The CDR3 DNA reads TGTGCCAGCAGCGTAGAAGTGAGCTCCTACGAGCAGTACTTC. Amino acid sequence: CASSVEVSSYEQYF. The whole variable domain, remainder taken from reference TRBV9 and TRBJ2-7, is DSGVTQTPKHLITATGQRVTLRCSPRSGDLSVYWYQQSLDQGLQFLIQYYNGEERAKGNILERFSAQQFPDLHSELNLSSLELGDSALYFCASSVEVSSYEQYFGPGTRLTVT.

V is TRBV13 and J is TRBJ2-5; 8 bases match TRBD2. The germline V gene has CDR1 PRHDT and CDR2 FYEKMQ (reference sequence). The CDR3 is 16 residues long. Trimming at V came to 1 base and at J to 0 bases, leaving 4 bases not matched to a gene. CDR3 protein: CASSLDLAGNQETQYF. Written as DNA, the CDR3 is TGTGCCAGCAGCTTAGATCTAGCGGGCAACCAAGAGACCCAGTACTTC.

The CDR3, as DNA: TGTGCCAGCAGTGAACGGCAACAGGATAGCAATCAGCCCCAGCATTTT. Translating gives CASSERQQDSNQPQHF. The chain joins TRBV6-1 to TRBJ1-5; maybe TRBD1 (5 bases). The CDR3 runs 16 residues. The germline gives CDR1 MNHNS, CDR2 SASEGT. The V end lost 2 bases, the J end lost 0 bases, and 11 bases lay between the germline ends.

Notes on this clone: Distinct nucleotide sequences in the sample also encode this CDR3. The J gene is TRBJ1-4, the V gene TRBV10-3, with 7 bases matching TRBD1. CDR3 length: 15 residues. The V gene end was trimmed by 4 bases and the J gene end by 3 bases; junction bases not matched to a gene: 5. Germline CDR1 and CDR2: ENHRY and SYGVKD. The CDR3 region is CAISGTGTANEKLFF. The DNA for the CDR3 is TGTGCCATCAGTGGGACCGGGACAGCTAATGAAAAACTGTTTTTT.

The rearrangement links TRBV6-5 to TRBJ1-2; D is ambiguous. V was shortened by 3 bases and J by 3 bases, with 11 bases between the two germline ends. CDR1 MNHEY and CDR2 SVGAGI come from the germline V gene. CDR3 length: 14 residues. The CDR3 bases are TGTGCCAGCAGTTATCGTCCACAGCACTATGGCTACACCTTC. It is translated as CASSYRPQHYGYTF.

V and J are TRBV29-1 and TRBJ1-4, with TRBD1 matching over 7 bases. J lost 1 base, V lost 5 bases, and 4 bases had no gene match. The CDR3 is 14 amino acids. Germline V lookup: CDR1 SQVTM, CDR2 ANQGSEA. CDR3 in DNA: TGCAGCGTTCTGAGGACAGGAACTAATGAAAAACTGTTTTTT. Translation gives CSVLRTGTNEKLFF.

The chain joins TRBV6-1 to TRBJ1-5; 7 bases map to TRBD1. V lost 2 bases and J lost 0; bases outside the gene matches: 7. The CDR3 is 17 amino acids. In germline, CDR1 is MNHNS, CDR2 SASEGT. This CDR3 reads CASSERTGHYSNQPQHF. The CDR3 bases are TGTGCCAGCAGTGAACGGACAGGACATTATAGCAATCAGCCCCAGCATTTT.

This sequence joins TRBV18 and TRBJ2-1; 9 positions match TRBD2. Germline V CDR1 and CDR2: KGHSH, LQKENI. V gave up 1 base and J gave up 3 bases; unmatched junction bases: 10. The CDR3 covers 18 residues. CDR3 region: CASSPRRPTSGNYNEQFF. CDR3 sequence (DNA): TGTGCCAGCTCACCACGACGACCGACTAGCGGAAACTACAATGAGCAGTTCTTC.

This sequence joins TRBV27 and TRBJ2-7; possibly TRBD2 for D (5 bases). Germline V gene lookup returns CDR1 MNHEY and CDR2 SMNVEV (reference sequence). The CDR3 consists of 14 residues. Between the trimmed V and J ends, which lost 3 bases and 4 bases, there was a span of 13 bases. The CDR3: CASSFLATYYEQYF. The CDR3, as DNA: TGTGCCAGCAGTTTCTTAGCGACGTATTACGAGCAGTACTTC.

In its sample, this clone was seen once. CDR3 region: CSVEEGLAGVREQFF. The CDR3 nucleotides read TGCAGCGTTGAAGAGGGCCTAGCGGGAGTTCGGGAGCAGTTCTTC. The V gene is TRBV29-1, the J gene TRBJ2-1, with 10 bases fitting TRBD2. The CDR3 is 15 amino acids. From germline, CDR1 is SQVTM and CDR2 ANQGSEA. J was trimmed by 10 bases and V by 0 bases; bases with no gene match: 9.

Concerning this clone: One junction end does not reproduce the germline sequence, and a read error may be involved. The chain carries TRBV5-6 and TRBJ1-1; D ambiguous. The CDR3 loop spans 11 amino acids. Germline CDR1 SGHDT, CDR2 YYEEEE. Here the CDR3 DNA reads TGTGCCAGCAGCTTGAACAATGAAGCTTTCTTT. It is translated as CASSLNNEAFF.

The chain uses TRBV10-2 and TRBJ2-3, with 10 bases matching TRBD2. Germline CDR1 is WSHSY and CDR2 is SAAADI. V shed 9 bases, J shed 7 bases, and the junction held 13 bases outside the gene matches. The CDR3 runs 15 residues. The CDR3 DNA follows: TGCGCCAGTTTCGGGCTAGCGGGAGTAGCAAATACGCAGTATTTT. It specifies CASFGLAGVANTQYF.

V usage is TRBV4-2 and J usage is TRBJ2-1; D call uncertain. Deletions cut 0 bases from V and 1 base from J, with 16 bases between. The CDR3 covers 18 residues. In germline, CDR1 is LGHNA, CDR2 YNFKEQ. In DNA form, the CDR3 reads TGTGCCAGCAGCCAAGATCTCCCTCGATACTCTTCCTACAATGAGCAGTTCTTC. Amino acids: CASSQDLPRYSSYNEQFF.

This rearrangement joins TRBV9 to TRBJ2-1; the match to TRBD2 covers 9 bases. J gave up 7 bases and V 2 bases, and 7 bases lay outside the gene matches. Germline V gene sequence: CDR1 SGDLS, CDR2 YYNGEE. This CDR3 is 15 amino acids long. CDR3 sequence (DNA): TGTGCCAGCAGCGTTGCGGGACTAGCCACAAATGAGCAGTTCTTC. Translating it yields CASSVAGLATNEQFF. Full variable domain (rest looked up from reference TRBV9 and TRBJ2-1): DSGVTQTPKHLITATGQRVTLRCSPRSGDLSVYWYQQSLDQGLQFLIQYYNGEERAKGNILERFSAQQFPDLHSELNLSSLELGDSALYFCASSVAGLATNEQFFGPGTRLTVL.

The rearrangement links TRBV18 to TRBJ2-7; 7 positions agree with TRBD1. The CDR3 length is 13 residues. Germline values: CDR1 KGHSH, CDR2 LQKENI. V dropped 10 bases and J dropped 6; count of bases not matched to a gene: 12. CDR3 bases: TGTGCCACCACAGGGGCCGGGCATTTCGAGCAGTACTTC. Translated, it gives CATTGAGHFEQYF.